This TCR beta chain originates from a study of tumour-infiltrating T cells in Burkitt lymphoma. Across the study: Overall and progression-free survival were predicted by productive clonality.

Only in-frame clones appear in the TCRdb table, and some are missing; sequencing was by immunoSEQ multiplex PCR. The data contain 2,500 to 3,000 clones, 75% to 85% of them singletons. This clone was observed a handful of times. This CDR3 is built from 15 residues. Germline V gene sequence: CDR1 LNHDA, CDR2 SQIVND (reference sequence). With V trimmed by 7 bases and J by 10 bases, 16 bases remained unmatched. The source is a human donor with diffuse large B-cell lymphoma. The rearrangement joins TRBV19 to TRBJ2-1; 7 nucleotides align to TRBD1. Sequenced material: tumor tissue. CDR3 region: CASTTGEGRLMEQFF. In nucleotides, the CDR3 is TGTGCCAGTACTACAGGGGAAGGCCGGTTGATGGAGCAGTTCTTC.